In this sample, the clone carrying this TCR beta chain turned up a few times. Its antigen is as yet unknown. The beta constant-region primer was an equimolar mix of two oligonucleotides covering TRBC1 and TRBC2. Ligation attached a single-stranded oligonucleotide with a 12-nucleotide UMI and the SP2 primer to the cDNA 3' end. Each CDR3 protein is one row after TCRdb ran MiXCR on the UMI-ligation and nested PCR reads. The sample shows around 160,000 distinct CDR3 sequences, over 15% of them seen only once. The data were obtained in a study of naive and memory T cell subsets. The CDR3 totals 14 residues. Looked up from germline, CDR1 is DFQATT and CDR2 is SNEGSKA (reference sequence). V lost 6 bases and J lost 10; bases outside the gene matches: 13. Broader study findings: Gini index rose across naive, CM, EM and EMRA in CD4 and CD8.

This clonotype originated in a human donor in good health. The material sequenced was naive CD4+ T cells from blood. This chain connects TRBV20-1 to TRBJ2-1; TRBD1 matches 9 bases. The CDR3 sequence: CSASRDREYWEQFF. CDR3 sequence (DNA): TGCAGTGCAAGCCGGGACAGGGAATATTGGGAGCAGTTCTTC.